These 16 T cell receptor beta chains came from one sample sequenced in a study of T cells in Graves' hyperthyroidism and ophthalmopathy. Regions amplified from RNA transcripts were the TCR beta CDR3 regions. First-round RT-PCR with HTBI primers amplified the TCR CDR3 region. Via MiXCR, TCRdb re-called the multiplex PCR reads, giving one row per CDR3 protein. The sample holds a few hundred thousand distinct CDR3 sequences, 14% seen once. Material for sequencing was blood. These receptors originate from a woman in her thirties or forties with Graves' hyperthyroidism.

This chain joins TRBV6-2 or TRBV6-3 and TRBJ1-2; TRBD1 might be the D (6 bases). Trimming shortened V by 8 bases and J by 5 bases, and 12 bases separated the two germline ends. Per the germline V gene, CDR1 is MNHEY and CDR2 is SVGEGT. CDR3 length: 12 amino acids. CDR3 residues: CASLTGKYGYTF. CDR3 coding DNA: TGTGCCAGCCTTACAGGGAAGTATGGCTACACCTTC.

This clonotype was observed at least ten times. The chain joins TRBV30 to TRBJ1-6, with D unclear. Per germline, CDR1 GTSNPN and CDR2 SVGIG (reference sequence). This CDR3 is 16 amino acids long. V lost 4 bases, J lost 4 bases, and 17 bases lay in between. The CDR3 is CAWISGETAYNSPLHF. CDR3 sequence (DNA): TGTGCCTGGATATCCGGGGAAACAGCTTATAATTCACCCCTCCACTTT.

The chain employs TRBV13 and TRBJ2-7, with TRBD2 matching 9 bases. The CDR3 has 16 amino acids. The germline gives CDR1 PRHDT, CDR2 FYEKMQ (reference sequence). The trim removed 5 bases at V and 4 bases at J, leaving 12 bases unmatched. CDR3 nucleotide sequence: TGTGCCAGCAGCAGCAAGCTAGCGGGGTATACTTACGAGCAGTACTTC. It codes for CASSSKLAGYTYEQYF.

This clonotype was observed once. The V call is TRBV27, the J call TRBJ1-6; 8 nucleotides agree with TRBD1. Per germline, CDR1 MNHEY and CDR2 SMNVEV (reference sequence). V shed 0 bases and J 5 bases; nucleotides not matched to a gene: 3. The CDR3 has 16 residues. The DNA of the CDR3 is TGTGCCAGCAGTTTATCGACAGGGGTTGATAATTCACCCCTCCACTTT. Translating gives CASSLSTGVDNSPLHF.

This clonotype showed up just a few times. The rearrangement joins TRBV9 to TRBJ2-2; D might be TRBD1 (6 bases). The CDR3 contains 14 residues. Germline CDR1 reads SGDLS; CDR2 reads YYNGEE. V was shortened by 0 bases and J by 6 bases, with 9 bases between the two germline ends. The CDR3 protein is CASSVARGPGELFF. For the CDR3, the DNA is TGTGCCAGCAGCGTAGCCAGGGGTCCCGGGGAGCTGTTTTTT.

Concerning this clonotype: A clone one base away is much larger, so this may be a read error. The J gene is TRBJ2-5, the V gene TRBV11-2; possibly TRBD2 for D (6 bases). CDR1 SGHAT and CDR2 FQNNGV come from the germline V gene. The CDR3 length is 15 residues. The CDR3 loop is CASSLAETRGETQHF. In DNA, the CDR3 is TGTGCCAGCAGCTTAGCCGAGACTAGAGGGGAGACCCAGCACTTC.

This clonotype appeared many times. The V call is TRBV7-2, the J call TRBJ1-1; TRBD1 aligns across 9 bases. V lost 5 bases and J lost 5; bases outside the gene matches: 9. The CDR3 has 15 amino acids. Germline-derived CDR1 and CDR2 are SGHTA and FQGNSA. CDR3 region: CASSAFGTGRTEAFF. CDR3 in DNA: TGTGCCAGCAGCGCATTTGGGACAGGGAGGACTGAAGCTTTCTTT. Drawing the rest from reference TRBV7-2 and TRBJ1-1, the complete variable domain is GAGVSQSPSNKVTEKGKDVELRCDPISGHTALYWYRQSLGQGLEFLIYFQGNSAPDKSGLPSDRFSAERTGGSVSTLTIQRTQQEDSAVYLCASSAFGTGRTEAFFGQGTRLTVV.

The chain joins TRBV10-2 to TRBJ2-2; D is ambiguous. V lost 6 bases and J 1 base, leaving 9 bases between the germline ends. CDR3 length equals 14 residues. Germline values: CDR1 WSHSY, CDR2 SAAADI. The chain's CDR3 is CASRQILNTGELFF. CDR3 nucleotide sequence: TGCGCCAGCAGGCAGATCTTGAACACCGGGGAGCTGTTTTTT.

The gene calls are TRBV19 and TRBJ2-6, with unresolved D. CDR1 is LNHDA and CDR2 is SQIVND in the germline V gene (reference sequence). The V end was cut by 6 bases, the J end by 0 bases, with 12 bases between. This CDR3 contains 16 residues. CDR3 residues: CASSKRQNSGANVLTF. CDR3 nucleotide sequence: TGTGCCAGTAGCAAAAGACAAAACTCTGGGGCCAACGTCCTGACTTTC.

The table lists this clonotype with many counts. This chain joins TRBV7-8 and TRBJ2-7; 7 bases agree with TRBD2. This CDR3 has 14 residues. The V segment lost 4 bases and the J segment 3 bases; nucleotides outside the gene matches: 6. Germline V gene lookup returns CDR1 SGHVS and CDR2 FQNEAQ. The CDR3 bases are TGTGCCAGCAGCTGGGGGACGGGAGGCTACGAGCAGTACTTC. Its protein is CASSWGTGGYEQYF.

Many counts were recorded for this clonotype. V gene TRBV20-1 combines with J gene TRBJ2-3; D ambiguous. This CDR3 is built from 15 residues. CDR1 is DFQATT, CDR2 SNEGSKA, per germline (reference sequence). The V end lost 0 bases, the J end lost 2 bases, and 12 bases lay between the germline ends. The CDR3 protein is CSARDGRANTDTQYF. CDR3 DNA: TGCAGTGCTAGAGATGGACGGGCCAACACAGATACGCAGTATTTT.

There are many counts of this clonotype. The CDR3 DNA is TGTGCCAGCACAGGGGACGCCTACAATGAGCAGTTCTTC. Its protein product is CASTGDAYNEQFF. The chain employs TRBV2 and TRBJ2-1, with a possible D match to TRBD1 (6 bases). Germline values: CDR1 SNHLY, CDR2 FYNNEI. The V gene lost 7 bases and the J gene lost 2 bases, with 9 bases spanning the gap. There are 13 residues in the CDR3. Variable domain in full (rest from reference TRBV2 and TRBJ2-1): EPEVTQTPSHQVTQMGQEVILRCVPISNHLYFYWYRQILGQKVEFLVSFYNNEISEKSEIFDDQFSVERPDGSNFTLKIRSTKLEDSAMYFCASTGDAYNEQFFGPGTRLTVL.

This clonotype was picked up many times. The chain recombines TRBV20-1 with TRBJ2-7; D uncertain. V was cut by 4 bases and J by 0 bases, with 7 bases left in between. This CDR3 spans 12 amino acids. Germline assignment: CDR1 DFQATT and CDR2 SNEGSKA (reference sequence). The CDR3 sequence is CSATTSSYEQYF. CDR3 nucleotides: TGCAGTGCTACTACGAGCTCCTACGAGCAGTACTTC.

Comment on this clonotype: A read error may produce the germline difference seen at one junction end. This chain links TRBV3-1 with TRBJ2-7; D is ambiguous. In germline, CDR1 is LGHDT, CDR2 YNNKEL (reference sequence). The CDR3 runs 15 residues. The CDR3 loop reads CASSQETVRAYGQYF. CDR3 nucleotides: TGTGCCAGCAGCCAAGAGACCGTTAGGGCCTACGGGCAGTACTTC.

This clonotype was recorded at least ten times. The V gene is TRBV6-6, the J gene TRBJ2-1, with D possibly TRBD1 on 6 matching bases. The germline V and J ends were trimmed by 2 bases and 0 bases, with 11 bases remaining between them. This CDR3 is built from 16 residues. Per germline, CDR1 MNHNY and CDR2 SVGAGI (reference sequence). CDR3 DNA: TGTGCCAGCAGTTACGGGGACATTTTCTCCTACAATGAGCAGTTCTTC. It specifies CASSYGDIFSYNEQFF.

This clonotype was seen more than once but under ten times. This chain joins TRBV5-1 and TRBJ2-3; D uncertain. CDR3 length: 13 residues. Trimming removed 2 bases from V and 2 bases from J, with 6 bases in between. Germline CDR1 is SGHRS and CDR2 is YFSETQ. Written as DNA, the CDR3 is TGCGCCAGCAGCTTCTCGATCACAGATACGCAGTATTTT. This translates into CASSFSITDTQYF. Supplemented by reference TRBV5-1 and TRBJ2-3, the full variable domain reads KAGVTQTPRYLIKTRGQQVTLSCSPISGHRSVSWYQQTPGQGLQFLFEYFSETQRNKGNFPGRFSGRQFSNSRSEMNVSTLELGDSALYLCASSFSITDTQYFGPGTRLTVL.